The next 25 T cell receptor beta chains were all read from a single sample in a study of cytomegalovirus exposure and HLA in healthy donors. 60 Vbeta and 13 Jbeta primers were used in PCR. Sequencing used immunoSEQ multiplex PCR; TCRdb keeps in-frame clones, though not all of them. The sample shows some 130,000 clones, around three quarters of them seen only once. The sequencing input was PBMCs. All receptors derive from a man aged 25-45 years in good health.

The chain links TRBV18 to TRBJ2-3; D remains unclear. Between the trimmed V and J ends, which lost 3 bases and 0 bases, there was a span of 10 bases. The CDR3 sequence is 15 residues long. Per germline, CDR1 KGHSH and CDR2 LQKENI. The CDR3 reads CASSPVGASTDTQYF. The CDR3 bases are TGTGCCAGCTCACCGGTAGGAGCTAGCACAGATACGCAGTATTTT.

CDR3 DNA: TGTGCCAGCAGCTATCAGCGGTTCAATGAGCAGTTCTTC. It yields the protein CASSYQRFNEQFF. This chain uses TRBV5-8 with TRBJ2-1; D is possibly TRBD2 (5 bases). Germline V CDR1 and CDR2: SGHTS, YDEGEE. This CDR3 has 13 residues. V lost 3 bases to trimming and J lost 6 bases, with 10 bases between them. Supplemented by reference TRBV5-8 and TRBJ2-1, the full variable domain reads EAGVTQSPTHLIKTRGQQATLRCSPISGHTSVYWYQQALGLGLQFLLWYDEGEERNRGNFPPRFSGRQFPNYSSELNVNALELEDSALYLCASSYQRFNEQFFGPGTRLTVL.

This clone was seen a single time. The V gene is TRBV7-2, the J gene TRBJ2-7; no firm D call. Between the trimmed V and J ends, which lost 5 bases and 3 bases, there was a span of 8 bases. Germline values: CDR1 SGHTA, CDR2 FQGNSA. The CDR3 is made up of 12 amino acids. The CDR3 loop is CASSQGVYEQYF. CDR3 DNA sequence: TGTGCCAGCAGCCAAGGAGTCTACGAGCAGTACTTC.

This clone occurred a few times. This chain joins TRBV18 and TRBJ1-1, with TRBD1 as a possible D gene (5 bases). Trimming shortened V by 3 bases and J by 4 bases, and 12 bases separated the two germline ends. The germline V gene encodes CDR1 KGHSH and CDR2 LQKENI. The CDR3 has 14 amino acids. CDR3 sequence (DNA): TGTGCCAGCTCACCCCAGACCGGGGGCACTGAAGCTTTCTTT. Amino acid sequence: CASSPQTGGTEAFF. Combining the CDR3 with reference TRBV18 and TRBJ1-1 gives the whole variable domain NAGVMQNPRHLVRRRGQEARLRCSPMKGHSHVYWYRQLPEEGLKFMVYLQKENIIDESGMPKERFSAEFPKEGPSILRIQQVVRGDSAAYFCASSPQTGGTEAFFGQGTRLTVV.

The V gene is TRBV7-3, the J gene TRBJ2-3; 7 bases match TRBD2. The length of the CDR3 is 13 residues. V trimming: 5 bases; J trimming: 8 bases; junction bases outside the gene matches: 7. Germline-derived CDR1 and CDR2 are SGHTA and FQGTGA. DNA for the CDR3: TGTGCCAGCAGCCGTGGGGACTACCTTACGCAGTATTTT. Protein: CASSRGDYLTQYF.

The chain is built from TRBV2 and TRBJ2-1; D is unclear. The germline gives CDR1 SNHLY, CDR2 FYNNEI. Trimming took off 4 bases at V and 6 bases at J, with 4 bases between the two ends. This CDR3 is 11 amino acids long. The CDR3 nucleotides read TGTGCCAGCAGTGTAGTCAATGAGCAGTTCTTC. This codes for CASSVVNEQFF. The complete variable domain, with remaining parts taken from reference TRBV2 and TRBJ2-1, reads EPEVTQTPSHQVTQMGQEVILRCVPISNHLYFYWYRQILGQKVEFLVSFYNNEISEKSEIFDDQFSVERPDGSNFTLKIRSTKLEDSAMYFCASSVVNEQFFGPGTRLTVL.

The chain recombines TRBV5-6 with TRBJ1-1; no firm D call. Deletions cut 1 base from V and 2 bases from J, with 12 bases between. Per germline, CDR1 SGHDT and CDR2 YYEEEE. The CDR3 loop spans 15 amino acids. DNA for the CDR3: TGTGCCAGCAGCTTGTTGGAGGGAGACAACACTGAAGCTTTCTTT. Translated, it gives CASSLLEGDNTEAFF.

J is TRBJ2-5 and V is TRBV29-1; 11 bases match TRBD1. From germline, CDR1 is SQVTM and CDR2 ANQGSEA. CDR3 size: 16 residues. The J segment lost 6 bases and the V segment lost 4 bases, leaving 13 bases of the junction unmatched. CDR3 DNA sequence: TGCAGCGTTGGATTGATTGGGACAGGGGGAGGGAAGACCCAGTACTTC. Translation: CSVGLIGTGGGKTQYF.

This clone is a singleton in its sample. CDR3 in DNA: TGTGCCAGCAGTTTATGGGGGGCTGCCATCCCGAACACTGAAGCTTTCTTT. Its translation is CASSLWGAAIPNTEAFF. The V call is TRBV28, the J call TRBJ1-1; perhaps TRBD1 as D (6 bases). The V gene lost 0 bases and the J gene lost 1 base, with 15 bases spanning the gap. The V gene's germline CDR1 is MDHEN and CDR2 SYDVKM. The length of the CDR3 is 17 residues.

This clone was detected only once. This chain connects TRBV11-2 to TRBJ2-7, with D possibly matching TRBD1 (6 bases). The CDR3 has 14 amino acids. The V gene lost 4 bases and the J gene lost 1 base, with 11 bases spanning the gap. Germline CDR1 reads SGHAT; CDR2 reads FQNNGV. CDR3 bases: TGTGCCAGCAGCTCCACGGACAGTTCCTACGAGCAGTACTTC. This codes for CASSSTDSSYEQYF.

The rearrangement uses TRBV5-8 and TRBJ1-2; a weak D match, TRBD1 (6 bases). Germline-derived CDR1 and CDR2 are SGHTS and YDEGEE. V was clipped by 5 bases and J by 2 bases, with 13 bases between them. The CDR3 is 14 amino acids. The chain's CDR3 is CASRQGGGNYGYTF. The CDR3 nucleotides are TGTGCCAGCAGACAAGGGGGGGGGAACTATGGCTACACCTTC. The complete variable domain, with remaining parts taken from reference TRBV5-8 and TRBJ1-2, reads EAGVTQSPTHLIKTRGQQATLRCSPISGHTSVYWYQQALGLGLQFLLWYDEGEERNRGNFPPRFSGRQFPNYSSELNVNALELEDSALYLCASRQGGGNYGYTFGSGTRLTVV.

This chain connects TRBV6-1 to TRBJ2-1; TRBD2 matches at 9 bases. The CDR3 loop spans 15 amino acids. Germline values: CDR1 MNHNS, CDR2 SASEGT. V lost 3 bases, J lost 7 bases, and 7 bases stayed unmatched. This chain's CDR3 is CASSERSGGRNEQFF. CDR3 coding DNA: TGTGCCAGCAGTGAGCGTAGCGGGGGTAGGAATGAGCAGTTCTTC.

The CDR3 sequence: CASSWGSTYEQYF. CDR3 in DNA: TGTGCCAGTAGTTGGGGCTCCACCTACGAGCAGTACTTC. The rearrangement joins TRBV19 to TRBJ2-7, with D tentatively TRBD1 (5 bases). V was shortened by 5 bases and J by 2 bases, with 10 bases between the two germline ends. The CDR3 has 13 residues. Germline CDR1 LNHDA, CDR2 SQIVND (reference sequence).

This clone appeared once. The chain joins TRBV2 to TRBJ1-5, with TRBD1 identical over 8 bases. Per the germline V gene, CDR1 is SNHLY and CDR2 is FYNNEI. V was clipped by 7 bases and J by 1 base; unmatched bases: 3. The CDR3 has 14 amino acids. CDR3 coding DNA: TGTGCCAGCAACAGGGGGGGGAGCAATCAGCCCCAGCATTTT. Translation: CASNRGGSNQPQHF.

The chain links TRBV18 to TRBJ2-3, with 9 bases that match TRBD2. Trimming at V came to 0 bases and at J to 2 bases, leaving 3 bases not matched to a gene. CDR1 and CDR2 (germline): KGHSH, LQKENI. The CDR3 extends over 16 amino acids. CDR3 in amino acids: CASSPPGLAATDTQYF. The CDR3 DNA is TGTGCCAGCTCACCACCGGGACTAGCCGCCACAGATACGCAGTATTTT.

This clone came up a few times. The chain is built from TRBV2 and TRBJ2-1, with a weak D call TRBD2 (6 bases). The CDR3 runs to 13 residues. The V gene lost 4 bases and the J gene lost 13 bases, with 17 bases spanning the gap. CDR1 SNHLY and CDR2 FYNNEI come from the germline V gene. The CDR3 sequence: CASSGETRGDQFF. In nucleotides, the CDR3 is TGTGCCAGCAGTGGGGAGACTAGGGGAGATCAGTTCTTC.

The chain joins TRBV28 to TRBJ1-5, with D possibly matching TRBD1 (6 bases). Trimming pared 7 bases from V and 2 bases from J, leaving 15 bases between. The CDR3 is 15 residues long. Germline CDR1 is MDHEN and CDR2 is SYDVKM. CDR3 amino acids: CASKWGRSGNQPQHF. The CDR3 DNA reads TGTGCCAGCAAGTGGGGGCGATCGGGCAATCAGCCCCAGCATTTT.

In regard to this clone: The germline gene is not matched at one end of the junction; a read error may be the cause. This chain's CDR3 is CSSSLGQGLDTEAFF. CDR3 DNA: TGTTCCAGCAGCTTAGGACAGGGGCTTGACACTGAAGCTTTCTTT. The V gene is TRBV7-9, the J gene TRBJ1-1; 9 bases fit TRBD1. This CDR3 is built from 15 residues. CDR1 and CDR2 (germline): SEHNR, FQNEAQ (reference sequence).

The CDR3 DNA is TGCGCCAGCAGCCCCGGACTAGCGGGAGAGGGGCGAGAGCAGTTCTTC. Translation gives CASSPGLAGEGREQFF. J is TRBJ2-1 and V is TRBV5-1; 13 nucleotides agree with TRBD2. Trimming at V came to 4 bases and at J to 10 bases, leaving 11 bases not matched to a gene. Germline assignment: CDR1 SGHRS and CDR2 YFSETQ. The CDR3 has 16 amino acids.

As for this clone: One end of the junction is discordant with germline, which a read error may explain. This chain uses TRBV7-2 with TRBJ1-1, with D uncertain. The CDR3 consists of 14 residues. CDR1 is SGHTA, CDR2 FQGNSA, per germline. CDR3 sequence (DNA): TGTGCCAGCAGATTAGTTTCCATGAACACTGAAGCTTTCTTT. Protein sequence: CASRLVSMNTEAFF.

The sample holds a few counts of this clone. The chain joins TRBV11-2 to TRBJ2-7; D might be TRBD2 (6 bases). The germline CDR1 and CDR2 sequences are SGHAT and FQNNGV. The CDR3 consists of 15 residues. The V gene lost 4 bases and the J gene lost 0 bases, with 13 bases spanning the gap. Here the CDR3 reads CASSSLVAASYEQYF. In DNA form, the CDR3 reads TGTGCCAGCAGCTCCCTAGTAGCGGCCTCCTACGAGCAGTACTTC.

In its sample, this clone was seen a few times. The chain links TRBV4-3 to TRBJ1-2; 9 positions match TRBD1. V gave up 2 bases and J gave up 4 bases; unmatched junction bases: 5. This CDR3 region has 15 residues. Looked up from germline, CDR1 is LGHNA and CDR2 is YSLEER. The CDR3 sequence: CASSQRGQGAYGYTF. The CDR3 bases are TGCGCCAGCAGCCAAAGGGGACAGGGTGCCTATGGCTACACCTTC.

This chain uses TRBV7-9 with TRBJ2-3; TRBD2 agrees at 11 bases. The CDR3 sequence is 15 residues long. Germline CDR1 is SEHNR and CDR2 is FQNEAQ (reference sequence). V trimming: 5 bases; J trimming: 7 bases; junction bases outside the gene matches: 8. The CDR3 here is CASSPSGTSGNTQYF. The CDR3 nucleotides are TGTGCCAGCAGCCCGTCCGGGACTAGCGGCAATACGCAGTATTTT.

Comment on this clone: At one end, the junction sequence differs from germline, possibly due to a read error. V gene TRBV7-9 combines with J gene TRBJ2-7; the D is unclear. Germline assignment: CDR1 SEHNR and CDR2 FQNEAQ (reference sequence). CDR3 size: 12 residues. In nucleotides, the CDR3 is TGTTCCAGCAGCCCAGACTGGTACGAGCAGTACTTC. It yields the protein CSSSPDWYEQYF.

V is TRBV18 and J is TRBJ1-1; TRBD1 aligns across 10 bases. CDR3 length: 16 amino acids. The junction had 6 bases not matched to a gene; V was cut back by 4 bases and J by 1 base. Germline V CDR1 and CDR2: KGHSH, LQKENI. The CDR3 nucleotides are TGTGCCAGCTCACGACAGGGGGCTTTGGAGAACACTGAAGCTTTCTTT. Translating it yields CASSRQGALENTEAFF.